These 4 T cell receptor beta chains were sequenced from one sample in a study of blood T cell repertoires in COVID-19. Generated by immunoSEQ multiplex PCR, the TCRdb table keeps only in-frame clones and is missing some. The top ten hold 1% of the sample, which has a few hundred thousand clones, 75% to 90% seen once. Input material: PBMCs or T cells enriched from blood (not recorded which). The receptors shown here come from a man aged 18-30 years who had recovered from COVID-19.

This chain uses TRBV11-3 with TRBJ2-3, with a weak D call TRBD2 (6 bases). The CDR3 runs to 14 residues. Germline V lookup: CDR1 SGHNT, CDR2 YENEEA. The V gene lost 1 base and the J gene lost 4 bases, with 9 bases spanning the gap. DNA of the CDR3: TGTGCCAGCAGCTTAGCTGGGGGGTCAGATACGCAGTATTTT. It encodes CASSLAGGSDTQYF.

This clone is a singleton in its sample. V gene TRBV11-3 combines with J gene TRBJ1-1; 7 positions match TRBD1. Trimming removed 9 bases from V and 0 bases from J; junction bases left unmatched: 4. Germline CDR1 is SGHNT and CDR2 is YENEEA. This CDR3 is built from 13 residues. The CDR3 nucleotides read TGTGCCAGGTACGGGACAGTGAACACTGAAGCTTTCTTT. It translates to CARYGTVNTEAFF.

The table lists this clone with many counts. This sequence joins TRBV19 and TRBJ1-3; the match to TRBD1 covers 7 bases. Germline-derived CDR1 and CDR2 are LNHDA and SQIVND (reference sequence). The CDR3 consists of 15 residues. Losses at the gene ends were 5 bases for V and 0 bases for J; bases not matched to a gene: 4. This chain's CDR3 is CASSPDRDSGNTIYF. DNA for the CDR3: TGTGCCAGTAGTCCTGACAGGGACTCTGGAAACACCATATATTTT.

The rearrangement uses TRBV27 and TRBJ2-2, with TRBD2 identical over 10 bases. The CDR3 spans 17 residues. J gave up 6 bases and V 1 base, and 8 bases lay outside the gene matches. Germline V gene sequence: CDR1 MNHEY, CDR2 SMNVEV (reference sequence). CDR3 sequence: CASSLLILAGVPGELFF. The DNA for the CDR3 is TGTGCCAGCAGTTTATTAATCCTAGCGGGAGTCCCCGGGGAGCTGTTTTTT.